Below are 19 T cell receptor beta chains sequenced from a single sample in a study of molecular identifiers for immune sequencing clone quantification. TCRdb reprocessed the PCR reads via MiXCR and lists one record per CDR3 protein. The table includes hundreds of thousands of distinct CDR3 sequences, roughly 21% detected once. The sequenced sample consisted of naive CD8+ T cells from blood, with Jurkat cell RNA spiked in. The subset was: FACS-sorted CD8+CD4-CCR7+CD45RA+ naive T cells. The receptors come from a human donor in good health. Some libraries in this study had Jurkat cell RNA spiked in.

This clonotype was detected a few times. The chain combines TRBV25-1 with TRBJ1-1, with 10 bases aligning to TRBD1. Per germline, CDR1 MGHDK and CDR2 SYGVNS. Trimming at V came to 7 bases and at J to 5 bases, leaving 7 bases not matched to a gene. The CDR3 is 14 amino acids. DNA for the CDR3: TGTGCCAGCACTACGACAGGGGGCCGAACTGAAGCTTTCTTT. This sequence encodes CASTTTGGRTEAFF.

This clonotype came up a few times. This chain connects TRBV2 to TRBJ1-1; 7 bases map to TRBD1. Germline assignment: CDR1 SNHLY and CDR2 FYNNEI. V trimming: 6 bases; J trimming: 1 base; junction bases outside the gene matches: 11. The CDR3 is 16 residues long. CDR3 coding DNA: TGTGCCAGCAGGACCTGGGACAGCTGGGAGAACACTGAAGCTTTCTTT. Translated, it gives CASRTWDSWENTEAFF.

This chain links TRBV19 with TRBJ2-7; D might be TRBD2 (5 bases). This CDR3 contains 15 residues. Trimming removed 6 bases at V and 2 bases at J, with 17 bases between. Per germline, CDR1 LNHDA and CDR2 SQIVND (reference sequence). This CDR3 reads CASSIGLGVAYEQYF. The CDR3, as DNA: TGTGCCAGTAGCATCGGACTCGGCGTCGCCTACGAGCAGTACTTC.

The V and J genes are TRBV6-2 or TRBV6-3 and TRBJ1-5; D may be TRBD1 (6 bases). Germline V gene lookup returns CDR1 MNHEY and CDR2 SVGEGT. With 5 bases removed from V and 0 bases from J, the gap between germline ends came to 11 bases. The CDR3 consists of 15 residues. The CDR3 protein is CASSLQGFSNQPQHF. CDR3 bases: TGTGCCAGCAGTCTACAGGGATTTAGCAATCAGCCCCAGCATTTT.

This clonotype was recorded many times. CDR3 nucleotides: TGTGCCAGCAGCCAGGCCGACGGAGACACTGAAGCTTTCTTT. It codes for CASSQADGDTEAFF. The rearrangement joins TRBV4-2 to TRBJ1-1, with unresolved D. The CDR3 length is 14 residues. CDR1 and CDR2 (germline): LGHNA, YNFKEQ. V was shortened by 3 bases and J by 3 bases, with 11 bases between the two germline ends.

This clonotype was counted at least ten times. V is TRBV6-9 and J is TRBJ2-7, with D possibly matching TRBD1 (6 bases). The V gene's germline CDR1 is MNHGY and CDR2 SVAAGI. The CDR3 sequence is 13 residues long. Trimming took off 5 bases at V and 6 bases at J, with 14 bases between the two ends. CDR3 residues: CASSRVGTREQYF. DNA of the CDR3: TGTGCCAGCAGTCGAGTAGGGACACGCGAGCAGTACTTC.

With respect to this clonotype: This could be a read error, since a much larger clone is one nucleotide away. This chain uses TRBV19 with TRBJ2-5; D possibly corresponds to TRBD2 (5 bases). The germline V gene encodes CDR1 LNHDA and CDR2 SQIVND (reference sequence). The V end was cut by 5 bases, the J end by 5 bases, with 18 bases between. The CDR3 sequence is 15 residues long. The DNA of the CDR3 is TGTGCCAGTAGTGCAGCGCCGACTATTCATGAGACCCAGTACTTC. It translates to CASSAAPTIHETQYF.

Comments on this clonotype: A much bigger clone sits one base away, suggesting this may be a read error. This chain connects TRBV27 to TRBJ1-2; tentative D call: TRBD1 (5 bases). Germline V lookup: CDR1 MNHEY, CDR2 SMNVEV (reference sequence). V lost 4 bases, J lost 2 bases, and 23 bases lay in between. This CDR3 region has 18 residues. CDR3: CASSSEGRTHSSNYGYTF. CDR3 sequence (DNA): TGTGCCAGCAGTTCGGAGGGCCGGACACACTCCTCCAACTATGGCTACACCTTC.

This clonotype showed up many times. The chain combines TRBV27 with TRBJ1-1, with D possibly matching TRBD1 (5 bases). This CDR3 spans 13 amino acids. V was clipped by 4 bases and J by 7 bases, with 13 bases between them. CDR1 is MNHEY, CDR2 SMNVEV, per germline (reference sequence). This CDR3 is CASSSTWGLEAFF. As DNA, the CDR3 is TGTGCCAGCAGTTCCACGTGGGGACTTGAAGCTTTCTTT.

A word on this clonotype: A much bigger clone sits one base away, suggesting this may be a read error. The rearrangement links TRBV3-1 to TRBJ2-5; D unclear. This CDR3 is 16 amino acids long. Germline V gene data show CDR1 as LGHDT and CDR2 as YNNKEL (reference sequence). CDR3 nucleotide sequence: TGTGCCAGCAGCCATAGGGAAAGAAGCCCGGGCGAGACCCAGCACTTC. Encoded protein: CASSHRERSPGETQHF.

This clonotype was detected many times. The chain uses TRBV5-6 and TRBJ1-5; D uncertain. The CDR3 is 15 residues long. The germline V gene has CDR1 SGHDT and CDR2 YYEEEE. Trimming took 0 bases from V and 0 from J, leaving 7 bases between them. The CDR3 loop is CASSLAGSSNQPQHF. The CDR3, as DNA: TGTGCCAGCAGCTTGGCAGGATCTAGCAATCAGCCCCAGCATTTT.

This clonotype was counted many times. The J gene is TRBJ2-3, the V gene TRBV5-4, with 10 bases matching TRBD2. The ends lost 4 bases at V and 6 bases at J; junction bases unmatched: 14. The CDR3 is made up of 17 amino acids. Germline CDR1 and CDR2: SGHNT and YYREEE (reference sequence). In nucleotides, the CDR3 is TGTGCCAGCAGCCGAGAAACAAGCGGGAGGGCCTGGGATACGCAGTATTTT. This translates into CASSRETSGRAWDTQYF.

This clonotype was seen a few times. The V and J genes are TRBV20-1 and TRBJ1-3; the D is unclear. CDR1 and CDR2 from the germline V gene are DFQATT and SNEGSKA (reference sequence). CDR3 length: 12 amino acids. V was trimmed by 1 base and J by 4 bases, leaving 5 bases between them. This chain's CDR3 is CSARGTGNTIYF. For the CDR3, the DNA is TGCAGTGCTAGAGGGACCGGAAACACCATATATTTT.

This clonotype was picked up a small number of times. This chain joins TRBV7-9 and TRBJ1-1, with no clear D. The germline V gene encodes CDR1 SEHNR and CDR2 FQNEAQ (reference sequence). V gave up 4 bases and J gave up 10 bases, with 13 bases separating them. The CDR3 length is 12 residues. CDR3 nucleotides: TGTGCCAGCAGCTCGGACCCTCGCGGAGCTTTCTTT. Its protein product is CASSSDPRGAFF.

The table lists this clonotype with many counts. J is TRBJ2-7 and V is TRBV7-2; D call uncertain. Deletions cut 5 bases from V and 2 bases from J, with 10 bases between. Germline loops: CDR1 SGHTA, CDR2 FQGNSA. CDR3 size: 13 residues. The CDR3 region has the DNA TGTGCCAGCAGCCACCCAGACACCTACGAGCAGTACTTC. Its translation: CASSHPDTYEQYF.

This clonotype was seen a handful of times. This chain uses TRBV4-1 with TRBJ2-7; TRBD2 agrees at 16 bases. CDR1 is MGHRA and CDR2 is YSYEKL in the germline V gene. The CDR3 sequence is 23 residues long. V trimming: 0 bases; J trimming: 4 bases; junction bases outside the gene matches: 21. CDR3 DNA: TGCGCCAGCAGCCAAGAAATAGCGTCGTCGAGAAACCCGGGACTAGCGGGAGGGTACGAGCAGTACTTC. Amino acid sequence: CASSQEIASSRNPGLAGGYEQYF.

This clonotype has ten or more counts. V gene TRBV9 combines with J gene TRBJ1-1, with 7 bases fitting TRBD1. CDR3 size: 19 residues. Germline CDR1 reads SGDLS; CDR2 reads YYNGEE. After removal of 0 bases from V and 3 bases from J, the junction contained 17 bases not matched to a gene. CDR3 nucleotide sequence: TGTGCCAGCAGCGTAGAAGAAGGAGGGGGCGGAAGTCGTCACACTGAAGCTTTCTTT. This encodes CASSVEEGGGGSRHTEAFF.

In this sample, this clonotype turned up many times. The genes are TRBV6-2 or TRBV6-3 and TRBJ2-7; no reliable D call. V dropped 2 bases and J dropped 3 bases, with 8 bases sitting between them. The CDR3 has 13 amino acids. The germline CDR1 and CDR2 sequences are MNHEY and SVGEGT. CDR3 DNA sequence: TGTGCCAGCAGTTACGGGCCCCGCTACGAGCAGTACTTC. Translation gives CASSYGPRYEQYF.

This clonotype was seen ten or more times. The J gene is TRBJ2-3, the V gene TRBV6-2 or TRBV6-3; D remains unclear. The germline CDR1 and CDR2 sequences are MNHEY and SVGEGT. V lost 6 bases and J 2 bases, leaving 18 bases between the germline ends. The CDR3 spans 16 residues. CDR3 residues: CASSLYPPGFTDTQYF. The CDR3 DNA reads TGTGCCAGCAGCTTATACCCACCAGGATTCACAGATACGCAGTATTTT.